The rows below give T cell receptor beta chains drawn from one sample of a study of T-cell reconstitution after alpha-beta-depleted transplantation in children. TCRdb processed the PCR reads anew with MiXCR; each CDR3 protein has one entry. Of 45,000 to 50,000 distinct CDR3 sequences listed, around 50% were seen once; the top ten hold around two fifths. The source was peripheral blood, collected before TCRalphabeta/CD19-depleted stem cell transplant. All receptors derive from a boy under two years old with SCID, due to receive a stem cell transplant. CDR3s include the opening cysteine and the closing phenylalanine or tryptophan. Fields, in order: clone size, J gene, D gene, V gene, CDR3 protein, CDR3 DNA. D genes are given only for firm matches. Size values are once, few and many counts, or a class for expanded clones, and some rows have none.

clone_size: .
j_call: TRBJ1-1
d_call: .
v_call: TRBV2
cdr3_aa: CASSGPFRGTEAFF
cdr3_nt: TGTGCCAGCAGTGGGCCCTTCAGGGGCACTGAAGCTTTCTTT

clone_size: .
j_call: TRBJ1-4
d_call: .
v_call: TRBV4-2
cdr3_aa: CASSQVIGSAATNEKLFF
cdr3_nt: TGTGCCAGCAGCCAAGTTATAGGCAGCGCTGCAACTAATGAAAAACTGTTTTTT

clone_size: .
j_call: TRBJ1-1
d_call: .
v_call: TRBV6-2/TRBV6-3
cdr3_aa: CASRSGTYSMNTEAFF
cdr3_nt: TGTGCCAGCAGATCCGGGACTTATTCGATGAACACTGAAGCTTTCTTT

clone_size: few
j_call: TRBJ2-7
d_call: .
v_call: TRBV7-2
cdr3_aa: CASSLLSRSYEQYF
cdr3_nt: TGTGCCAGCAGCTTATTATCCCGCTCCTACGAGCAGTACTTC

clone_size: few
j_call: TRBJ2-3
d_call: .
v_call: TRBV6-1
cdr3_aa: CASSADYVGGLTDTQYF
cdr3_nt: TGTGCCAGCAGTGCTGACTACGTGGGGGGGCTCACAGATACGCAGTATTTT

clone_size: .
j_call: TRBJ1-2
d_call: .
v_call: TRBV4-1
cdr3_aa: CASSQLNGYGYTF
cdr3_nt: TGCGCCAGCAGCCAATTAAATGGGTATGGCTACACCTTC

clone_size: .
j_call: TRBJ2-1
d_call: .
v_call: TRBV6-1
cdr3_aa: CASSEGTHNEQFF
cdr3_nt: TGTGCCAGCAGTGAAGGGACACACAATGAGCAGTTCTTC

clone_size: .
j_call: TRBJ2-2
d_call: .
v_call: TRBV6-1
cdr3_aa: CASTHILNTGELFF
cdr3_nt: TGTGCCAGCACCCACATACTGAACACCGGGGAGCTGTTTTTT

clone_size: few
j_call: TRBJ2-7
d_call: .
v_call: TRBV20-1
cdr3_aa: CSAQPDRNSYEQYF
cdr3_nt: TGCAGTGCTCAACCGGACAGAAACTCCTACGAGCAGTACTTC

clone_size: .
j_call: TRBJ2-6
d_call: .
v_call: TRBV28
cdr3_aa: CASSFGKSHWSGANVLTF
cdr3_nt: TGTGCCAGCAGTTTCGGAAAGTCCCACTGGTCTGGGGCCAACGTCCTGACTTTC

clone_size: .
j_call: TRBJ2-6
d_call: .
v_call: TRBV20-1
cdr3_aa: CSAPSYSGANVLTF
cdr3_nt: TGCAGTGCCCCCTCGTACTCTGGGGCCAACGTCCTGACTTTC

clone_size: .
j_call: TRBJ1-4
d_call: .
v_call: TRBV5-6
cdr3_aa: CASSSGVANEKLFF
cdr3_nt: TGTGCCAGCTCATCAGGGGTAGCTAATGAAAAACTGTTTTTT

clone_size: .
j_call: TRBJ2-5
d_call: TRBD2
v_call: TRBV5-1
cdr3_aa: CASSKTGTRETQYF
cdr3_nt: TGCGCCAGCAGCAAAACAGGGACTAGGGAAACCCAGTACTTC

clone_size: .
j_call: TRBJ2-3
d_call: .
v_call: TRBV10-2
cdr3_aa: CASSSSRPSRYF
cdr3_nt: TGCGCCAGCAGCTCCTCCCGGCCGTCGAGGTATTTT

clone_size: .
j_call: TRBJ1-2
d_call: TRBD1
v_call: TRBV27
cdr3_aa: CASSLGRGQYGYTF
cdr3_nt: TGTGCCAGCAGTTTGGGCAGGGGGCAATATGGCTACACCTTC

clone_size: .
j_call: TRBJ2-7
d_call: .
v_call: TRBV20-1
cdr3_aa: CSAKDRAREQYF
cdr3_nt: TGCAGTGCTAAGGATAGGGCCCGCGAGCAGTACTTC

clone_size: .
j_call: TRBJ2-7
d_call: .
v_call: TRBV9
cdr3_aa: CASSVAVGRSYEQYF
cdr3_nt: TGTGCCAGCAGCGTAGCCGTCGGACGGTCCTACGAGCAGTACTTC

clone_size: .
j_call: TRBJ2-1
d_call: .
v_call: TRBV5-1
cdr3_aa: CASSPMYQEQFF
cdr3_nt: TGCGCCAGCAGCCCCATGTATCAGGAGCAGTTCTTC

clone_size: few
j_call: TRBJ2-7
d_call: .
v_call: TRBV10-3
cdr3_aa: CAISERGSPYEQYF
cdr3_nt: TGTGCCATCAGTGAGCGGGGCAGCCCCTACGAGCAGTACTTC

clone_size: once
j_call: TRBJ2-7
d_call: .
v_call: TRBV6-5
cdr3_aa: CASSYGGRSYEQYF
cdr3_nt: TGTGCCAGCAGTTACGGGGGCAGAAGCTACGAGCAGTACTTC

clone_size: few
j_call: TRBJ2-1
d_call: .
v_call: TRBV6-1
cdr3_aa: CASRALQYNEQFF
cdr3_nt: TGTGCCAGCAGAGCTCTTCAGTACAATGAGCAGTTCTTC

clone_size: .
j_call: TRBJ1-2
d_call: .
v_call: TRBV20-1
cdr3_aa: CSARAPGRPYGYTF
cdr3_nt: TGCAGTGCTAGAGCCCCGGGACGGCCCTATGGCTACACCTTC

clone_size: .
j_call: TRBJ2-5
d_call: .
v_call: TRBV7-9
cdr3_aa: CASSPSGRQETQYF
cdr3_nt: TGTGCCAGCAGCCCTTCCGGACGTCAAGAGACCCAGTACTTC

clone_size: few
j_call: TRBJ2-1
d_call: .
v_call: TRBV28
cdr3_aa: CASSLVGSNNEQFF
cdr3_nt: TGTGCCAGCAGTTTAGTGGGGTCTAACAATGAGCAGTTCTTC

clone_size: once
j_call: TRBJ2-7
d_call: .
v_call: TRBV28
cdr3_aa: CASSLQLLGEQYF
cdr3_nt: TGTGCCAGCAGTTTACAGTTGCTCGGGGAGCAGTACTTC

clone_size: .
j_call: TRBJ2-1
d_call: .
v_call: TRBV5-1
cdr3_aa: CASSLSPTGRAQGEQFF
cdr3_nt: TGCGCCAGCAGCTTGTCGCCTACGGGCAGGGCCCAGGGTGAGCAGTTCTTC

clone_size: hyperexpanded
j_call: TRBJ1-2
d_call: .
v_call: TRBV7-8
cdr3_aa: CASSLVVNYGYTF
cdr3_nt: TGTGCCAGCAGCTTAGTGGTAAACTATGGCTACACCTTC

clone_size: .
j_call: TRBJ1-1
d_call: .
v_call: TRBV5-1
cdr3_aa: CASRLGSSTEAFF
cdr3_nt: TGCGCCAGCAGATTGGGCAGCTCCACTGAAGCTTTCTTT

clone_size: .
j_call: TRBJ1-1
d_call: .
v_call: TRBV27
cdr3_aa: CASSPDMGNTEAFF
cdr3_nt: TGTGCCAGCAGTCCAGATATGGGAAACACTGAAGCTTTCTTT

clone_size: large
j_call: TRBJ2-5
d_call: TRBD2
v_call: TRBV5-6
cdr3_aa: CASSSRGGGETQYF
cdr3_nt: TGTGCCAGCAGCTCGCGGGGGGGCGGCGAGACCCAGTACTTC

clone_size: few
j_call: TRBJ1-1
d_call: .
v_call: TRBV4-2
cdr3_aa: CASSYTGPTEAFF
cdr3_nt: TGTGCCAGCAGCTATACAGGACCCACTGAAGCTTTCTTT

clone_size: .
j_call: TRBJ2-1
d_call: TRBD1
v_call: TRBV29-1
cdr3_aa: CSVGQGASRYNEQFF
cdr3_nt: TGCAGCGTTGGGCAGGGGGCCTCAAGGTACAATGAGCAGTTCTTC

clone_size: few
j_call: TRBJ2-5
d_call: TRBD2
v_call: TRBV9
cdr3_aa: CASSVLGGVEETQYF
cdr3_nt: TGTGCCAGCAGCGTATTGGGGGGGGTCGAAGAGACCCAGTACTTC

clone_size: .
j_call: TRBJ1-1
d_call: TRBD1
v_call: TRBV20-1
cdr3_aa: CSARKPGGNTEAFF
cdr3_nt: TGCAGTGCCAGAAAACCAGGGGGGAACACTGAAGCTTTCTTT

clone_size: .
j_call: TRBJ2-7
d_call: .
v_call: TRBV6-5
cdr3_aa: CASSYHQGPEQYF
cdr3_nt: TGTGCCAGCAGTTATCATCAGGGGCCCGAGCAGTACTTC

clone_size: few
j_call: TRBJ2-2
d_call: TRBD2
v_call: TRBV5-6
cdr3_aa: CASSQWTRRTGELFF
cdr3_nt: TGTGCCAGCAGCCAATGGACTAGGAGGACCGGGGAGCTGTTTTTT

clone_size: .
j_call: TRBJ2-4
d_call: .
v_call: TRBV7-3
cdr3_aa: CASSLTTRNIQYF
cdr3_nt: TGTGCCAGCAGCTTAACGACCAGAAACATTCAGTACTTC

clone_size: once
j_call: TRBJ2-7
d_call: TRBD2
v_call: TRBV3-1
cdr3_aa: CASSQEGLAAYEQYF
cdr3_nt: TGTGCCAGCAGCCAAGAGGGACTAGCGGCCTACGAGCAGTACTTC

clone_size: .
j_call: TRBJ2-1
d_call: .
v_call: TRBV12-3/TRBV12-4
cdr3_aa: CASSFEGFGEHFF
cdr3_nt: TGTGCCAGCAGTTTTGAGGGCTTTGGAGAGCATTTCTTC

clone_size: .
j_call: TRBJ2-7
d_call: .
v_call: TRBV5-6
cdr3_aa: CASSLGVRGAYEQYF
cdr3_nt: TGTGCCAGCAGCTTGGGGGTCAGGGGTGCCTACGAGCAGTACTTC